These 19 T cell receptor beta chains were sequenced from one sample in a study of T cell repertoires in cytomegalovirus infection. TCRdb analysed the reads with MiXCR anew, one entry per CDR3 protein. The repertoire holds hundreds of thousands of distinct CDR3 sequences, with roughly 36% as singletons. Sequencing was carried out using PBMCs. All receptors come from a human donor in good health (CMV status not recorded). Some clones in this sample may be carry-over from other donors' samples.

The rearrangement joins TRBV12-3 or TRBV12-4 to TRBJ1-2, with no clear D. Trimming removed 4 bases at V and 5 bases at J, with 5 bases between. The CDR3 totals 11 residues. This chain's CDR3 is CASSSKYGYTF. The CDR3 bases are TGTGCCAGCAGTTCCAAGTATGGCTACACCTTC.

This clonotype showed up just a few times. In DNA, the CDR3 is TGTGCCAGCAGCTTAGTCGGGGGGGGGAGCGAGCAGTACTTC. The encoded protein is CASSLVGGGSEQYF. The rearrangement links TRBV7-2 to TRBJ2-7; 8 nucleotides match TRBD2. Per germline, CDR1 SGHTA and CDR2 FQGNSA. The CDR3 has 14 amino acids. J gave up 6 bases and V 1 base, and 5 bases lay outside the gene matches.

The chain is built from TRBV7-6 and TRBJ2-6; the match to TRBD2 covers 10 bases. The CDR3 contains 17 residues. Germline V lookup: CDR1 SGHVS, CDR2 FNYEAQ. Trimming took 1 base from V and 4 from J; bases not matched to a gene: 4. This CDR3 is CASSLEAGGRGANVLTF. CDR3 bases: TGTGCCAGCAGCTTAGAAGCGGGAGGGCGAGGGGCCAACGTCCTGACTTTC.

For this clonotype: A much larger clone lies one base from this, so it may be a read error. The gene calls are TRBV7-2 and TRBJ1-5; D unclear. CDR1 and CDR2 (germline): SGHTA, FQGNSA. This CDR3 is built from 15 residues. The CDR3 DNA is TGTGACAGCAGCTGGACGTTGACGGGCAATCAGCCCCAGCATTTT. Protein sequence: CDSSWTLTGNQPQHF.

This clonotype occurred a few times. V and J are TRBV2 and TRBJ1-1; TRBD1 might be the D (5 bases). V lost 6 bases and J 7 bases, leaving 12 bases between the germline ends. The CDR3 is made up of 12 amino acids. Germline values: CDR1 SNHLY, CDR2 FYNNEI. In DNA, the CDR3 is TGTGCCAGCAGGGGTGACAGATTTGAAGCTTTCTTT. Translated, it gives CASRGDRFEAFF.

The chain combines TRBV12-3 or TRBV12-4 with TRBJ1-1; D unresolved. The CDR3 has 12 amino acids. Trimming stripped 4 bases from V and 8 bases from J, with 11 bases between. The CDR3 sequence is CASSYSHQEAFF. The CDR3 DNA is TGTGCCAGCAGTTACTCTCACCAAGAAGCTTTCTTT.

In regard to this clonotype: At one boundary the junction diverges from the germline segment, which might be a read error. In DNA form, the CDR3 reads TGTGCCCGCAGTGGACAAGCGCGCGCGGGAGGGTACAATGAGCAGTTCTTC. Residues: CARSGQARAGGYNEQFF. V and J are TRBV6-1 and TRBJ2-1; TRBD2 matches 9 bases. The CDR3 length is 17 residues. Germline CDR1 MNHNS, CDR2 SASEGT.

This clonotype was recorded a few times. J is TRBJ2-1 and V is TRBV19, with unresolved D. This CDR3 region has 13 residues. Trimming removed 1 base at V and 5 bases at J, with 6 bases between. Per the germline V gene, CDR1 is LNHDA and CDR2 is SQIVND (reference sequence). The CDR3 here is CASSIGEHNEQFF. CDR3 nucleotide sequence: TGTGCCAGTAGTATAGGGGAACACAATGAGCAGTTCTTC.

Only a few counts were recorded for this clonotype. The gene calls are TRBV7-9 and TRBJ2-5; tentative D call: TRBD2 (6 bases). Germline V lookup: CDR1 SEHNR, CDR2 FQNEAQ (reference sequence). The CDR3 totals 13 residues. The V and J ends lost 5 bases and 4 bases respectively, with 11 bases between them. The CDR3 here is CASSPGDGETQYF. CDR3 nucleotide sequence: TGTGCCAGCAGCCCGGGGGACGGAGAGACCCAGTACTTC.

The chain employs TRBV5-6 and TRBJ1-1; D uncertain. This CDR3 has 14 residues. With 0 bases removed from V and 2 bases from J, the gap between germline ends came to 8 bases. In germline, CDR1 is SGHDT, CDR2 YYEEEE. This CDR3 is CASSLGGDNTEAFF. In nucleotides, the CDR3 is TGTGCCAGCAGCTTGGGGGGAGATAACACTGAAGCTTTCTTT.

The chain employs TRBV6-2 or TRBV6-3 and TRBJ2-7; the match to TRBD2 covers 11 bases. V gave up 4 bases and J gave up 5 bases; unmatched junction bases: 10. Germline CDR1 and CDR2: MNHEY and SVGEGT. The CDR3 has 16 amino acids. The DNA for the CDR3 is TGTGCCAGCAGTTCACGCTTACTAGCGGGAGTAAACGAGCAGTACTTC. It translates to CASSSRLLAGVNEQYF.

This sequence joins TRBV19 and TRBJ1-5, with D possibly TRBD1 on 5 matching bases. Germline V gene sequence: CDR1 LNHDA, CDR2 SQIVND (reference sequence). CDR3 size: 16 residues. The V and J ends lost 0 bases and 4 bases respectively, with 13 bases between them. CDR3 in amino acids: CASSIDLWGQNQPQHF. The CDR3 DNA is TGTGCCAGTAGTATAGATCTATGGGGCCAAAATCAGCCCCAGCATTTT.

V gene TRBV11-2 combines with J gene TRBJ2-5; D is uncertain. Germline loops: CDR1 SGHAT, CDR2 FQNNGV. The length of the CDR3 is 15 residues. V lost 3 bases and J lost 0, with 11 bases in between. CDR3 in amino acids: CASSLRRRYQETQYF. In DNA, the CDR3 is TGTGCCAGCAGCTTGCGGCGACGTTACCAAGAGACCCAGTACTTC. Complete variable domain (other parts from reference TRBV11-2 and TRBJ2-5): EAGVAQSPRYKIIEKRQSVAFWCNPISGHATLYWYQQILGQGPKLLIQFQNNGVVDDSQLPKDRFSAERLKGVDSTLKIQPAKLEDSAVYLCASSLRRRYQETQYFGPGTRLLVL.

This clonotype was found a few times. V is TRBV7-8 and J is TRBJ2-2; no firm D call. Germline-derived CDR1 and CDR2 are SGHVS and FQNEAQ. The CDR3 spans 15 residues. Trimming pared 5 bases from V and 4 bases from J, leaving 14 bases between. Written as DNA, the CDR3 is TGTGCCAGCAGCCCGCTGCCGACTTCCACCGGGGAGCTGTTTTTT. It yields the protein CASSPLPTSTGELFF.

This chain joins TRBV4-1 and TRBJ1-4; D is ambiguous. The V gene's germline CDR1 is MGHRA and CDR2 YSYEKL. The CDR3 is 14 amino acids. The germline V and J ends were trimmed by 0 bases and 7 bases, with 9 bases remaining between them. The CDR3 is CASSQDPSSEKLFF. The CDR3 nucleotides are TGCGCCAGCAGCCAAGACCCCTCCAGTGAAAAACTGTTTTTT.

CDR3 region: CSARWNTGELFF. The CDR3 DNA sequence: TGCAGTGCTAGGTGGAACACCGGGGAGCTGTTTTTT. The gene calls are TRBV20-1 and TRBJ2-2; no definite D call. Trimming left V 3 bases short and J 1 base short, with 3 bases between. The CDR3 spans 12 residues. The germline gives CDR1 DFQATT, CDR2 SNEGSKA (reference sequence).

The V and J genes are TRBV7-6 and TRBJ2-3, with D perhaps TRBD1 (6 bases). The germline CDR1 and CDR2 sequences are SGHVS and FNYEAQ. V gave up 5 bases and J gave up 3 bases, with 18 bases separating them. The CDR3 consists of 16 residues. The CDR3 reads CASSLRQDRLTDTQYF. DNA of the CDR3: TGTGCCAGCAGCCTTCGACAGGATAGATTAACAGATACGCAGTATTTT. Using reference TRBV7-6 and TRBJ2-3 for the parts outside the CDR3, the full variable domain is GAGVSQSPRYKVTKRGQDVALRCDPISGHVSLYWYRQALGQGPEFLTYFNYEAQQDKSGLPNDRFSAERPEGSISTLTIQRTEQRDSAMYRCASSLRQDRLTDTQYFGPGTRLTVL.

The chain carries TRBV7-2 and TRBJ2-7; the D gene is possibly TRBD2 (6 bases). V lost 2 bases and J 5 bases, leaving 16 bases between the germline ends. Looked up from germline, CDR1 is SGHTA and CDR2 is FQGNSA. This CDR3 region has 15 residues. The chain's CDR3 is CASSLRRGERHEQYF. Here the CDR3 DNA reads TGTGCCAGCAGCTTACGGAGGGGAGAACGACACGAGCAGTACTTC. Using reference TRBV7-2 and TRBJ2-7 for the parts outside the CDR3, the full variable domain is GAGVSQSPSNKVTEKGKDVELRCDPISGHTALYWYRQSLGQGLEFLIYFQGNSAPDKSGLPSDRFSAERTGGSVSTLTIQRTQQEDSAVYLCASSLRRGERHEQYFGPGTRLTVT.

This clonotype was found a few times. The DNA of the CDR3 is TGTGCCAGCAGTACCCTGGGGGGTAGAGGCTACACCTTC. Translated: CASSTLGGRGYTF. The rearrangement uses TRBV6-5 and TRBJ1-2; weak D call: TRBD1 (5 bases). Trimming cost V 5 bases and J 8 bases, with 15 bases left between them. CDR3 length: 13 amino acids. In germline, CDR1 is MNHEY, CDR2 SVGAGI.